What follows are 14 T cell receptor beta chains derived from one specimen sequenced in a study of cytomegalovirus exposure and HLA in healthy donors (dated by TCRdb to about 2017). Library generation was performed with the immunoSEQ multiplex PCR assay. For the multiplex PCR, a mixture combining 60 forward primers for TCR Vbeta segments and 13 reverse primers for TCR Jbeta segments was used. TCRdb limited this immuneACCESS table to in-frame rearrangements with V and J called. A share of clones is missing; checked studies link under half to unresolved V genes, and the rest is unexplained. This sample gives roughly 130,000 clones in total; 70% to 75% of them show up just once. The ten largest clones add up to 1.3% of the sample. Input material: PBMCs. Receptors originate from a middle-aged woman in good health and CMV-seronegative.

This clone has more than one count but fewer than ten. The chain's CDR3 is CASSGQGNGYTF. The CDR3 nucleotides are TGTGCCAGCAGTGGACAGGGGAATGGCTACACCTTC. V usage is TRBV27 and J usage is TRBJ1-2; TRBD1 agrees at 9 bases. The CDR3 is 12 residues long. V shed 5 bases, J shed 6 bases, and the junction held 1 base outside the gene matches. Germline values: CDR1 MNHEY, CDR2 SMNVEV (reference sequence).

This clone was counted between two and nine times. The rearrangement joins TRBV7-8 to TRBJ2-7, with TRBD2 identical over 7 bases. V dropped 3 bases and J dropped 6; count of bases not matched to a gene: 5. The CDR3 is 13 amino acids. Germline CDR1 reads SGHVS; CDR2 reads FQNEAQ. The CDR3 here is CASSFGGGGEQYV. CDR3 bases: TGTGCCAGCAGCTTTGGCGGGGGAGGCGAGCAGTACGTC.

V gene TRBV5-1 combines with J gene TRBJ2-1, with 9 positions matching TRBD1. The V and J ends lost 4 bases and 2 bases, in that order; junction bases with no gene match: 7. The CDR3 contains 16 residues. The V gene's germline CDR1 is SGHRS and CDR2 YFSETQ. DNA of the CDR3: TGCGCCAGCAGCGTCGGCCGGGACAGGGCCTACAATGAGCAGTTCTTC. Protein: CASSVGRDRAYNEQFF. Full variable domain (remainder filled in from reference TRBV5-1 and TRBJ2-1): KAGVTQTPRYLIKTRGQQVTLSCSPISGHRSVSWYQQTPGQGLQFLFEYFSETQRNKGNFPGRFSGRQFSNSRSEMNVSTLELGDSALYLCASSVGRDRAYNEQFFGPGTRLTVL.

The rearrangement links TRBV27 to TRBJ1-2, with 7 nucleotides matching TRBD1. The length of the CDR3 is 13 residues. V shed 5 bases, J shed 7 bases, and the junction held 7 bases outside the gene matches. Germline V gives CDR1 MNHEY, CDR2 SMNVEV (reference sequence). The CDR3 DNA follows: TGTGCCAGCAGTGCGGACAGGTGGGCTGGCTACACCTTC. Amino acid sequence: CASSADRWAGYTF.

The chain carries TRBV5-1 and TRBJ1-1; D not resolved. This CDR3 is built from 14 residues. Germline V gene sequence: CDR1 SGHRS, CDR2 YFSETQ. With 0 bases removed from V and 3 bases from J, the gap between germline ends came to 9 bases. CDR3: CASSLAGIDTEAFF. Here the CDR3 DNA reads TGCGCCAGCAGCTTGGCGGGAATCGACACTGAAGCTTTCTTT.

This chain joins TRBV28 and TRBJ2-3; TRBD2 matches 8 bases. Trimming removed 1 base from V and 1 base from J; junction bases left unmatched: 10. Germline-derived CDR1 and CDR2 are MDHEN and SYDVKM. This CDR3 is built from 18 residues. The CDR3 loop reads CASSLYKRGSLGTDTQYF. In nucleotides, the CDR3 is TGTGCCAGCAGTTTATATAAGCGGGGGTCACTGGGCACAGATACGCAGTATTTT.

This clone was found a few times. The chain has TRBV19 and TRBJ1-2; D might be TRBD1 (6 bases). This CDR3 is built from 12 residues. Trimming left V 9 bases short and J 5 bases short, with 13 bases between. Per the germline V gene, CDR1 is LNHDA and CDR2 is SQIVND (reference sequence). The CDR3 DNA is TGTGCCAGCACGGGACATTCTTATGGCTACACCTTC. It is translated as CASTGHSYGYTF. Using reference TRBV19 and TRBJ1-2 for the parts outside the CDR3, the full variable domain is DGGITQSPKYLFRKEGQNVTLSCEQNLNHDAMYWYRQDPGQGLRLIYYSQIVNDFQKGDIAEGYSVSREKKESFPLTVTSAQKNPTAFYLCASTGHSYGYTFGSGTRLTVV.

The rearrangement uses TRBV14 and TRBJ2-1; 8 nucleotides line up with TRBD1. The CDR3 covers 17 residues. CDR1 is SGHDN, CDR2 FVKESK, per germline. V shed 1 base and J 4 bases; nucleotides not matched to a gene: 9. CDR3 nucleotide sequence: TGTGCCAGCAGCCAAGTGACAGGGGACGCCGAGTACAATGAGCAGTTCTTC. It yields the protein CASSQVTGDAEYNEQFF.

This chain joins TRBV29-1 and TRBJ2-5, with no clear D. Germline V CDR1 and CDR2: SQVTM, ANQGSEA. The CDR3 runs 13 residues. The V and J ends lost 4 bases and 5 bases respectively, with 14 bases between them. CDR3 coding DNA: TGCAGCGTTGTCCAGTCCTCTCCCGAGACCCAGTACTTC. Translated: CSVVQSSPETQYF.

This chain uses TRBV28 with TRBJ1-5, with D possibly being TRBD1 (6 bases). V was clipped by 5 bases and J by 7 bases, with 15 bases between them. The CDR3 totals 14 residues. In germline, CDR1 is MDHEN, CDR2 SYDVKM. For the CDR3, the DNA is TGTGCCAGCAGTGAACAGGGTGAGTGGCAGCCCCAGCATTTT. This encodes CASSEQGEWQPQHF.

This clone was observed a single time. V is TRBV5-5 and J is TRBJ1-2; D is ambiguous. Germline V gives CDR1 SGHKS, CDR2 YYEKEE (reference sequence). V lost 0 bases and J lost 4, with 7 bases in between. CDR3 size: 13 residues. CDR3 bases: TGTGCCAGCAGCTTGGGGGCAGTCTATGGCTACACCTTC. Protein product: CASSLGAVYGYTF.

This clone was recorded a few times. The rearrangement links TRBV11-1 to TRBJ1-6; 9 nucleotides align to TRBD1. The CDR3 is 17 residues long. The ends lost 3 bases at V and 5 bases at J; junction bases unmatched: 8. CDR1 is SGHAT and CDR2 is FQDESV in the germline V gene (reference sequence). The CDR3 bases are TGTGCCAGCAGCTTCCTTGCCGGGACAGGGAATAATTCACCCCTCCACTTT. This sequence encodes CASSFLAGTGNNSPLHF. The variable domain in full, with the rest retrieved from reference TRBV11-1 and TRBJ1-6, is EAEVAQSPRYKITEKSQAVAFWCDPISGHATLYWYRQILGQGPELLVQFQDESVVDDSQLPKDRFSAERLKGVDSTLKIQPAELGDSAMYLCASSFLAGTGNNSPLHFGNGTRLTVT.

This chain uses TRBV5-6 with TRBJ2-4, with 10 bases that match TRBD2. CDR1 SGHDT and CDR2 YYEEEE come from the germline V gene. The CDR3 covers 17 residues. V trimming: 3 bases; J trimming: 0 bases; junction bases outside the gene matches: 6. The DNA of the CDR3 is TGTGCCAGCAGCTGGGGTAGCGGGGGGATAGCCAAAAACATTCAGTACTTC. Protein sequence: CASSWGSGGIAKNIQYF. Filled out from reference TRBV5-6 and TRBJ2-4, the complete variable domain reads DAGVTQSPTHLIKTRGQQVTLRCSPKSGHDTVSWYQQALGQGPQFIFQYYEEEERQRGNFPDRFSGHQFPNYSSELNVNALLLGDSALYLCASSWGSGGIAKNIQYFGAGTRLSVL.

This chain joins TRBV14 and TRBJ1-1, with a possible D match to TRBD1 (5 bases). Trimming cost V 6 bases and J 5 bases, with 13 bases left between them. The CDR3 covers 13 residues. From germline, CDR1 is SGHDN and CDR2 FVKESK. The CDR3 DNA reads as TGTGCCAGCAGTCGGGGGGGTGGAACTGAAGCTTTCTTT. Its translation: CASSRGGGTEAFF.